A selection of T cell receptor beta chains follows, all from one sample in a study of cytomegalovirus exposure and HLA in healthy donors. TCRdb's copy holds only in-frame clones and misses some; the assay was immunoSEQ multiplex PCR. The sample holds 150,000 or so clones, roughly three quarters seen once. Sequenced sample: PBMCs. These receptors were obtained from a man aged 18 to 29 in good health and CMV-seropositive. Each CDR3 is given with its conserved first and last residue. A D gene is named only where the DNA matches it firmly. A clone size is listed for some rows: how often the clone was seen (once, few, many), or a class if it is expanded.

CDR3 DNA	CDR3 protein	clone size	D gene	V gene	J gene
TGTGCCTGGAGCCTCGGACTAGCGGGAGTAGCAGATACGCAGTATTTT	CAWSLGLAGVADTQYF	few	TRBD2	TRBV30	TRBJ2-3
TGTGCCAGCAGCGCCCAGGGGGCGGCGAATTCACCCCTCCACTTT	CASSAQGAANSPLHF	NA	TRBD1	TRBV9	TRBJ1-6
TGTGCCATCAGGACCCTAGCCCCGGGGGGTCAAGAGACCCAGTACTTC	CAIRTLAPGGQETQYF	NA	TRBD2	TRBV10-3	TRBJ2-5
TGTGCCAGTAGTTTTCCGGGGACTAACTATGGCTACACCTTC	CASSFPGTNYGYTF	NA	NA	TRBV19	TRBJ1-2
TGCAGCGTTGGCGGGGTAATGGGCACAGATACGCAGTATTTT	CSVGGVMGTDTQYF	NA	NA	TRBV29-1	TRBJ2-3
TGTGCCAGCAGCCACAGTGGTACTGAAGCTTTCTTT	CASSHSGTEAFF	NA	NA	TRBV13	TRBJ1-1
TGTGCCAGCAGTGAATGGGGGCATGAAGATACGCAGTATTTT	CASSEWGHEDTQYF	few	NA	TRBV6-1	TRBJ2-3
TGTGCCTGGACCAGCGGGACAGGGGAGTATGAGCAGTTCTTC	CAWTSGTGEYEQFF	NA	TRBD1	TRBV30	TRBJ2-1
TGTGCCAGCAGCTTAGGCGGTGGAGCTTTCTTT	CASSLGGGAFF	NA	NA	TRBV7-9	TRBJ1-1
TGTGCCAGCAACGCAGGTGATTCACCCCTCCACTTT	CASNAGDSPLHF	NA	NA	TRBV6-6	TRBJ1-6
TGTGCCAGCAGTGAGGGGGACAGGGTCGGTGAAGCTTTCTTT	CASSEGDRVGEAFF	once	TRBD1	TRBV6-4	TRBJ1-1
TGTGCCAGCAGCACGGCAATCACAGGGGTGAAGGGCTACACCTTC	CASSTAITGVKGYTF	NA	TRBD1	TRBV5-4	TRBJ1-2
TGTGCCAGCAGTTTACGGACAAATCAGCCCCAGCATTTT	CASSLRTNQPQHF	NA	NA	TRBV28	TRBJ1-5
TGTGCCAGCAGCTCTAGCGCTATGGACAATGAGCAGTTCTTC	CASSSSAMDNEQFF	NA	NA	TRBV7-9	TRBJ2-1
TGTGCCAGCAGTCCAGGGATATTGAATAATTCACCCCTCCACTTT	CASSPGILNNSPLHF	NA	NA	TRBV6-1	TRBJ1-6
TGTGCCAGCAGCGGACAGGGGCCGCAAGAGACCCAGTACTTC	CASSGQGPQETQYF	NA	TRBD1	TRBV9	TRBJ2-5
TGTGCCAGCAGCTCGGACCCTCGGGGGAGTCTTCGGGACACTGAAGCTTTCTTT	CASSSDPRGSLRDTEAFF	NA	NA	TRBV11-3	TRBJ1-1
TGTGCCAGCAGCTTGACTAGCGGGAACAATGAGCAGTTCTTC	CASSLTSGNNEQFF	once	TRBD2	TRBV13	TRBJ2-1
TGTGCCAGCAATCCCCAGGGCCTCCTCACAGATACGCAGTATTTT	CASNPQGLLTDTQYF	NA	NA	TRBV6-5	TRBJ2-3
TGTGCCACCAGCAGAGATGGGGGTGGACAGGGCTATGGCTACACCTTC	CATSRDGGGQGYGYTF	NA	TRBD1	TRBV15	TRBJ1-2
TGTGCCAGCAGCTTCGGCCTGGGGGGGGTCGCTGAAGCTTTCTTT	CASSFGLGGVAEAFF	NA	NA	TRBV7-8	TRBJ1-1
TGTGCCAGCATGAGAAGACTCTACAATGAGCAGTTCTTC	CASMRRLYNEQFF	NA	NA	TRBV6-1	TRBJ2-1
TGTGCCTGGAGTAGACAGGGCAATCAGCCCCAGCATTTT	CAWSRQGNQPQHF	NA	NA	TRBV30	TRBJ1-5